This TCR beta chain was identified during a study of CD4+ T cells in melanoma. Sequencing used immunoSEQ multiplex PCR; TCRdb keeps in-frame clones, though not all of them. Its listing shows about 60 clones. Study results and caveats: Neoantigen-specific CD4+ T cells in melanoma reportedly had diverse differentiation states. A reported correlation linked neoantigen-specific CD4+ T cells to CD8+, macrophage and B cell function.

Concerning this clone: What it binds is unknown.

Sequencing was performed on cells from a culture (not recorded whether cultured in vitro). This clonotype originated in a human donor with melanoma.

The CDR3 DNA sequence: TGTGCCAGCAGTGACAGTCCAAGACACTCTGTCGACACTGAAGCTTTCTTT. It translates to CASSDSPRHSVDTEAFF. J is TRBJ1-1 and V is TRBV6-1; D is undetermined. With 3 bases removed from V and 3 bases from J, the gap between germline ends came to 20 bases. Germline V gene sequence: CDR1 MNHNS, CDR2 SASEGT. This CDR3 has 17 residues.